This TCR beta chain originates from a study of T cells in Graves' hyperthyroidism and ophthalmopathy. In the study overall: Peripheral blood draws took place at initial diagnosis, ahead of any treatment.

Study outcomes and limitations: Stable hyperthyroidism and ophthalmopathy were separated using 13 V-J signatures.

Amplification of TCR beta CDR3 regions used RNA as the template. HTBI primers were the set used in a first-round RT-PCR of the TCR CDR3. TCRdb re-called the multiplex PCR reads with MiXCR, one entry per CDR3 protein. The sample holds about 59,000 distinct CDR3 sequences, 53% seen once. Trimming removed 10 bases at V and 4 bases at J, with 17 bases between. The CDR3 extends over 14 amino acids. In germline, CDR1 is LNHDA, CDR2 SQIVND (reference sequence). Regarding this clonotype: Its antigen is undetermined. The CDR3 does not end in the conserved phenylalanine or tryptophan, so this is likely a read error.

PBMCs stemmed from 10 ml fresh peripheral blood. This receptor was taken from a woman aged 55-69 years with Graves' ophthalmopathy. The V and J genes are TRBV19 and TRBJ2-1; possible D gene TRBD1, 6 bases. Sequenced input: blood. CDR3 region: CATNGLGAYNEQFS. In DNA form, the CDR3 reads TGTGCCACTAATGGACTGGGGGCTTACAATGAGCAGTTCTCC.